This T cell receptor beta chain emerged from a study of blood T cells in healthy people across ages. Primers used in a second PCR of roughly 7 to 11 cycles were a sample-barcoded 5' primer and a J-beta primer mix. TCRdb passed the 5' RACE reads through MiXCR, listing each CDR3 protein once. Of some 940,000 distinct CDR3 sequences in the sample, around 29% were seen once. Trimming cost V 5 bases and J 2 bases, with 10 bases left between them. Germline assignment: CDR1 SGHVS and CDR2 FQNEAQ. The CDR3 sequence is 13 residues long. These sequences were also reported in another study, on T cells of mothers and their children. Per that study: It was observed that no persistent microchimeric T cell clones could be detected.

This receptor was identified in a woman aged 40 to 55 in good health. V gene TRBV7-8 combines with J gene TRBJ2-7, with D possibly called TRBD1 or TRBD2 (5 bases each). Sample: blood. The CDR3 is CASSNGTPYEQYF. The CDR3 DNA sequence: TGTGCCAGCAGCAACGGGACCCCCTACGAGCAGTACTTC.